Each of the 22 T cell receptor beta chains below was sequenced from the same sample in a study of cytomegalovirus exposure and HLA in healthy donors (dated by TCRdb to 2017 to 2019). The library relied on the immunoSEQ multiplex PCR assay. A mixture of 60 forward primers for TCR Vbeta segments and 13 reverse primers for TCR Jbeta segments was used in the multiplex PCR. Not all clones reach the TCRdb copy of this immuneACCESS table, which keeps in-frame sequences only. Checked studies attribute under half of the gap to unresolved V genes and leave the rest unexplained. The sample table contains more than 100,000 clones; only one count was recorded for 70% to 90% of them. The top ten hold 1.5% of the sample. The sequencing input was PBMCs. The receptors derive from a man aged 40-55 years in good health and CMV-seronegative.

This clone was found a few times. This chain connects TRBV4-1 to TRBJ1-3; the D gene is possibly TRBD1 (5 bases). CDR1 MGHRA and CDR2 YSYEKL come from the germline V gene. The CDR3 runs to 18 residues. Deletions cut 0 bases from V and 1 base from J, with 16 bases between. The DNA for the CDR3 is TGCGCCAGCAGCCAAGAAAGGTTGGGGGGACCATCTGGAAACACCATATATTTT. It is translated as CASSQERLGGPSGNTIYF.

This chain joins TRBV7-2 and TRBJ2-5; 10 nucleotides match TRBD2. The germline V gene has CDR1 SGHTA and CDR2 FQGNSA. J lost 4 bases, V lost 7 bases, and 6 bases had no gene match. The CDR3 runs 14 residues. CDR3 residues: CASIPSGSRETQYF. Written as DNA, the CDR3 is TGTGCCAGCATCCCTAGCGGGAGCAGAGAGACCCAGTACTTC.

The rearrangement uses TRBV13 and TRBJ2-3; maybe TRBD2 (5 bases). V lost 4 bases to trimming and J lost 6 bases, with 11 bases between them. The CDR3 loop spans 13 amino acids. Germline CDR1 is PRHDT and CDR2 is FYEKMQ (reference sequence). Written as DNA, the CDR3 is TGTGCCAGCAGCTCGGACTCCCCGGATACGCAGTATTTT. Translating gives CASSSDSPDTQYF.

This clone was seen just once. J is TRBJ1-2 and V is TRBV30; a possible D gene is TRBD1 (5 bases). The CDR3 spans 14 residues. The germline CDR1 and CDR2 sequences are GTSNPN and SVGIG (reference sequence). V was cut by 1 base and J by 0 bases, with 9 bases left in between. The DNA of the CDR3 is TGTGCCTGGAGTGCAGGGTACCCTAACTATGGCTACACCTTC. As protein: CAWSAGYPNYGYTF.

This clone was found once. The CDR3 DNA sequence: TGTGCCAGCAGCTTACAGGGTGGCGGCTACGAGCAGTACTTC. Amino acids: CASSLQGGGYEQYF. V usage is TRBV5-5 and J usage is TRBJ2-7, with a tentative D call TRBD1 (6 bases). The CDR3 runs to 14 residues. Deletions cut 2 bases from V and 3 bases from J, with 12 bases between. The germline CDR1 and CDR2 sequences are SGHKS and YYEKEE (reference sequence).

V and J are TRBV10-3 and TRBJ2-1; D perhaps matches TRBD2 (6 bases). V was trimmed by 10 bases and J by 4 bases, leaving 11 bases between them. CDR1 ENHRY and CDR2 SYGVKD come from the germline V gene. This CDR3 has 12 residues. Here the CDR3 DNA reads TGTGCCACGGGAGTAGCATACAATGAGCAGTTCTTC. Translation: CATGVAYNEQFF.

The rearrangement uses TRBV5-1 and TRBJ1-1; 9 nucleotides agree with TRBD1. The length of the CDR3 is 14 residues. After removal of 0 bases from V and 7 bases from J, the junction contained 4 bases not matched to a gene. CDR1 and CDR2 from the germline V gene are SGHRS and YFSETQ. CDR3 protein: CASSLGDRAREAFF. The CDR3 region has the DNA TGCGCCAGCAGCTTGGGGGACAGGGCCCGTGAAGCTTTCTTT.

The V and J genes are TRBV4-3 and TRBJ1-4, with a tentative D call TRBD1 (6 bases). CDR1 and CDR2 (germline): LGHNA, YSLEER. Trimming left V 0 bases short and J 8 bases short, with 16 bases between. CDR3 length: 16 amino acids. The DNA of the CDR3 is TGCGCCAGCAGCCAAGATTCGCGGGGGGGCGAAGAAAAACTGTTTTTT. It translates to CASSQDSRGGEEKLFF.

J is TRBJ2-1 and V is TRBV10-2, with 12 bases that match TRBD2. The CDR3 loop spans 16 amino acids. Trimming removed 4 bases from V and 4 bases from J; junction bases left unmatched: 5. Germline V gene data show CDR1 as WSHSY and CDR2 as SAAADI. The CDR3 coding sequence is TGCGCCAGCAGTGTCGGACTAGCGGGACCTTACAATGAGCAGTTCTTC. Amino acids: CASSVGLAGPYNEQFF.

The table lists this clone with a count of one. This sequence joins TRBV15 and TRBJ1-5; D gene unclear. Trimming cost V 5 bases and J 4 bases, with 15 bases left between them. CDR3 length equals 15 residues. CDR1 is LNHNV, CDR2 YYDKDF, per germline (reference sequence). The CDR3: CATSGSPAPNQPQHF. The CDR3 bases are TGTGCCACCAGCGGCTCCCCCGCTCCTAATCAGCCCCAGCATTTT.

J is TRBJ1-2 and V is TRBV28, with D hard to call. V was clipped by 10 bases and J by 2 bases, with 11 bases between them. Germline CDR1 reads MDHEN; CDR2 reads SYDVKM. The length of the CDR3 is 12 residues. The CDR3 sequence is CATQPGNYGYTF. CDR3 nucleotides: TGTGCCACCCAACCCGGGAACTATGGCTACACCTTC.

CDR3 nucleotides: TGTGCCAGCAGCCCCCAGACTAGTCTAATTTCAGATACGCAGTATTTT. It encodes CASSPQTSLISDTQYF. The rearrangement links TRBV7-9 to TRBJ2-3; TRBD2 is a possible D gene (6 bases). The germline V gene has CDR1 SEHNR and CDR2 FQNEAQ (reference sequence). V dropped 5 bases and J dropped 4 bases, with 19 bases sitting between them. The CDR3 is 16 amino acids.

The chain joins TRBV5-1 to TRBJ2-1, with D maybe TRBD1 (5 bases). Germline CDR1 is SGHRS and CDR2 is YFSETQ. Trimming cost V 5 bases and J 5 bases, with 8 bases left between them. The CDR3 sequence is 12 residues long. The CDR3 coding sequence is TGCGCCAGCAGGGACATTAACAATGAGCAGTTCTTC. This gives the protein CASRDINNEQFF.

The chain carries TRBV7-6 and TRBJ2-2; D is unresolved. The V and J ends lost 5 bases and 4 bases respectively, with 14 bases between them. This CDR3 region has 15 residues. Germline values: CDR1 SGHVS, CDR2 FNYEAQ. CDR3 region: CASSAYRARTGELFF. DNA of the CDR3: TGTGCCAGCAGCGCGTACAGAGCTCGCACCGGGGAGCTGTTTTTT.

This chain uses TRBV7-9 with TRBJ2-1, with 14 bases lining up with TRBD2. Unmatched junction bases numbered 5, after V lost 6 bases and J lost 7 bases. CDR1 is SEHNR and CDR2 is FQNEAQ in the germline V gene (reference sequence). The CDR3 has 15 residues. The CDR3 loop is CASRSGTSGRNEQFF. The CDR3, as DNA: TGTGCCAGCAGGTCCGGGACTAGCGGGAGAAATGAGCAGTTCTTC.

Concerning this clone: Its ends do not fully match the called genes, so a read error is possible. CDR3 sequence reads: CASSVRTGASFNEQFF. CDR3 nucleotide sequence: TGCGCCAGCAGTGTTAGGACAGGGGCCTCCTTCAATGAGCAGTTCTTC. This chain joins TRBV5-1 and TRBJ2-1; TRBD1 matches at 9 bases. The CDR3 sequence is 16 residues long. The germline V gene has CDR1 SGHRS and CDR2 YFSETQ.

This clone was detected once. This chain connects TRBV28 to TRBJ2-2; 9 bases map to TRBD2. Germline V gene sequence: CDR1 MDHEN, CDR2 SYDVKM. The V and J ends lost 6 bases and 1 base, in that order; junction bases with no gene match: 3. The CDR3 has 15 amino acids. The CDR3 region has the DNA TGTGCCAGCAGGATGACTAGCGGGAACACCGGGGAGCTGTTTTTT. Protein: CASRMTSGNTGELFF.

This chain connects TRBV5-6 to TRBJ1-3; no reliable D call. The germline V gene encodes CDR1 SGHDT and CDR2 YYEEEE. The CDR3 spans 16 residues. V was cut by 0 bases and J by 0 bases, with 10 bases left in between. CDR3: CASSLVAGASGNTIYF. CDR3 in DNA: TGTGCCAGCAGCTTGGTCGCCGGTGCCTCTGGAAACACCATATATTTT.

The chain combines TRBV7-8 with TRBJ2-1, with 10 bases that match TRBD2. V dropped 6 bases and J dropped 8; count of bases not matched to a gene: 4. Germline lookup yields CDR1 SGHVS and CDR2 FQNEAQ. The CDR3 is 13 residues long. CDR3 in DNA: TGTGCCAGCAGAACTAGCGGGGTAGATGAGCAGTTCTTC. Its translation: CASRTSGVDEQFF.

J is TRBJ2-7 and V is TRBV7-8; D may be TRBD1 (6 bases). Germline CDR1 is SGHVS and CDR2 is FQNEAQ. V was trimmed by 1 base and J by 5 bases, leaving 9 bases between them. The CDR3 covers 13 residues. DNA for the CDR3: TGTGCCAGCAGCTTAGGGGGGCTTGACGAGCAGTACTTC. Protein sequence: CASSLGGLDEQYF. The full variable domain, completed using reference TRBV7-8 and TRBJ2-7, is GAGVSQSPRYKVAKRGQDVALRCDPISGHVSLFWYQQALGQGPEFLTYFQNEAQLDKSGLPSDRFFAERPEGSVSTLKIQRTQQEDSAVYLCASSLGGLDEQYFGPGTRLTVT.

This chain joins TRBV19 and TRBJ1-5; weak D call: TRBD1 (5 bases). The CDR3 runs 14 residues. Germline-derived CDR1 and CDR2 are LNHDA and SQIVND (reference sequence). Trimming removed 3 bases at V and 7 bases at J, with 13 bases between. The CDR3 spells CASSMEGLFQPQHF. The CDR3 bases are TGTGCCAGTAGTATGGAGGGGCTGTTCCAGCCCCAGCATTTT. Combining the CDR3 with reference TRBV19 and TRBJ1-5 gives the whole variable domain DGGITQSPKYLFRKEGQNVTLSCEQNLNHDAMYWYRQDPGQGLRLIYYSQIVNDFQKGDIAEGYSVSREKKESFPLTVTSAQKNPTAFYLCASSMEGLFQPQHFGDGTRLSIL.

The chain is built from TRBV7-2 and TRBJ2-1; 8 positions agree with TRBD2. The CDR3 totals 18 residues. The germline V gene has CDR1 SGHTA and CDR2 FQGNSA. Trimming removed 5 bases from V and 6 bases from J; junction bases left unmatched: 18. Here the CDR3 reads CASSLTGGPGGPGNEQFF. CDR3 in DNA: TGTGCCAGCAGCCTTACCGGGGGACCGGGGGGGCCGGGCAATGAGCAGTTCTTC.